This T cell receptor (beta chain) was retrieved from a study of vaccination effects on CD4 cells after COVID-19. Following culture for ten to eleven days, CD4+ T cells were isolated. A half-volume exchange with IL-2 medium occurred on days 3 and 7. In regard to this clone: Its antigen is currently unknown.

The assay was immunoSEQ multiplex PCR, and TCRdb's table has in-frame clones only and misses some. The sample yields 20,000 to 25,000 clones, around 73% seen once. The receptor was isolated from a human donor who received a COVID-19 vaccine. The sample was CD4+ T cells from PBMCs cultured without peptide, taken before COVID-19 vaccination.

The CDR3 coding sequence is TGTGCCAGCTCGACAGGGTGGGAGACCCAGTACTTC. This gives the protein CASSTGWETQYF. The rearrangement uses TRBV12-3 or TRBV12-4 and TRBJ2-5; 7 nucleotides line up with TRBD1. CDR3 size: 12 residues. After removal of 8 bases from V and 5 bases from J, the junction contained 5 bases not matched to a gene.